This TCR beta chain was captured in a study of T cell repertoires in cytomegalovirus infection (dated by TCRdb to about 2019). Some background on the complete study: Recently identified HLA-C-restricted CMV epitopes, whose presentation resists viral immunomodulation, were targeted by peptide stimulations together with well-studied HLA-B-restricted epitopes. Donor HLA type was relevant to the analysis, because carriage of CMV infection together with the matching HLA type was indicated by public TCR beta signatures.

To note about this clonotype: It has no known antigen specificity. No much larger clone is present one base from it, and per-base qualities are unavailable.

TCRdb lists the instrument as Illumina HiSeq 1500. Through fastp at Q25 and MiXCR, TCRdb rebuilt clones from the public reads, retaining in-frame beta chains. Each CDR3 protein appears once, grouped with its most common genes and DNA. For this sample there are around 900,000 distinct CDR3 sequences; about a third appear just once. The top ten constitute around 15% of the sample. The treatment or condition label for this specimen denotes: in vitro stimulation with specific CMV peptide epitopes to enrich CMV-specific T cells. What the authors observed across the whole study: Cumulative frequency of public TCR beta family members discriminated carriers of CMV infection plus the relevant HLA type in this cohort and an independent roughly 350-donor cohort. In the ex vivo response, HLA-C-restricted CMV-specific TCR beta clonotypes were dominant, and in two of eight donors the single most frequent clonotype came from this HLA-C-restricted group.

This clonotype was sampled from a human donor in good health (CMV status not recorded). Some clones in this sample may be carry-over from other donors' samples. Sequencing used cultured CD8+ T cells from PBMCs, obtained from culture after CMV antigen stimulation.

The CDR3 region has the sequence CASSQPQDSYYGYTF. The nucleotide sequence reads TGTGCCAGCAGTCAACCTCAGGACAGCTACTATGGCTACACCTTC. The chain joins TRBV6-2 or TRBV6-3 to TRBJ1-2; a tentative D match to TRBD1 spans 6 bases. The germline V gene provides CDR1 MNHEY and CDR2 SVGEGT. V gives up 5 bases and J gives up 3 bases, and the segment between their germline ends measures 16 bases. Including the terminal cysteine and phenylalanine, the CDR3 comprises 15 residues. The entry retains the CDR3 DNA only, 45 bases that are in frame from base 1.